The entry below describes one T cell receptor beta chain. The antigen is not known. This CDR3 contains 15 residues. Germline V lookup: CDR1 SGHRS, CDR2 YFSETQ. Libraries of TRB cDNA were made by 5' RACE and carried UMIs. TCRdb reprocessed the 5' RACE reads, with one entry per CDR3 protein and no DNA. The sample totals about 41,000 distinct CDR3 sequences. The data belong to a study of CXCR3-negative and CXCR3-positive naive CD8 T cells. Background on the study: Per library, roughly 1.4 +/- 0.3 million reads; 130 million to 150 million TRB reads overall. Findings and limits, study-wide: TRBV-TRBJ usage was alike in naive CXCR3-negative and CXCR3-positive cells but differed in memory cells. Across naive subsets, surface CD5 expression was comparable, and TCR strength was inferred from properties of the TRB CDR3.

The chain joins TRBV5-1 to TRBJ2-3; TCRdb selects TRBD1, and the lack of DNA leaves this call unchecked. The material sequenced was naive CXCR3- CD8+ T cells from blood. The subset is: CD45RO-CCR7+CD27+CD95- naive CD8+ T cells lacking CXCR3 (TNR3-). The TCR originated in a human donor in good health. Some clones in this sample may be carry-over from other donors' samples. The CDR3 sequence: CASTHSPGSPNTQYF. Full variable domain (outside the CDR3, taken from reference TRBV5-1 and TRBJ2-3): KAGVTQTPRYLIKTRGQQVTLSCSPISGHRSVSWYQQTPGQGLQFLFEYFSETQRNKGNFPGRFSGRQFSNSRSEMNVSTLELGDSALYLCASTHSPGSPNTQYFGPGTRLTVL.